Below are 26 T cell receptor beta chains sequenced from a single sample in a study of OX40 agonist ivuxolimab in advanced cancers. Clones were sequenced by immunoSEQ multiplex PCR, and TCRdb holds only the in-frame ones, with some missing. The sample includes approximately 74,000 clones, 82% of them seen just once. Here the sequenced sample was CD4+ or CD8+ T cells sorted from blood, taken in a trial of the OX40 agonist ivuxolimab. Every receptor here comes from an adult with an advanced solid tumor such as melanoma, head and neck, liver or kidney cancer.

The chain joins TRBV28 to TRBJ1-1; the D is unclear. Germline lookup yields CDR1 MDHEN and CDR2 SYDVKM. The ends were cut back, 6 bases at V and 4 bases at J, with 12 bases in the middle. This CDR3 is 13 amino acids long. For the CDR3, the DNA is TGTGCCAGCAGATCCACAGATGCCACTGAAGCTTTCTTT. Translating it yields CASRSTDATEAFF.

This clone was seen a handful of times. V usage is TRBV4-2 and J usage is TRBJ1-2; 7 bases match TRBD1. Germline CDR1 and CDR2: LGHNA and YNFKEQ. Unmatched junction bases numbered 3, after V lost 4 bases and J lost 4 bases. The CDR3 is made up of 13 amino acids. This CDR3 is CASSLGGFYGYTF. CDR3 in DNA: TGTGCCAGCAGCCTAGGGGGCTTCTATGGCTACACCTTC.

The CDR3 sequence is CASKLLGGNTEAFF. CDR3 sequence (DNA): TGTGCCAGCAAGTTGCTAGGGGGGAACACTGAAGCTTTCTTT. This rearrangement joins TRBV6-5 to TRBJ1-1; D might be TRBD1 (6 bases). Trimming took off 7 bases at V and 1 base at J, with 13 bases between the two ends. CDR3 length: 14 residues. CDR1 and CDR2 (germline): MNHEY, SVGAGI.

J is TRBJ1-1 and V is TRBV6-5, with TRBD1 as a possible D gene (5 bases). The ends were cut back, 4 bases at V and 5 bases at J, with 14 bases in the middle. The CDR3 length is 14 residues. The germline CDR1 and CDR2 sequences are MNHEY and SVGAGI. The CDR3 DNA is TGTGCCAGCAGTTTTACGGGGGTTGGGACTGAAGCTTTCTTT. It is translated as CASSFTGVGTEAFF.

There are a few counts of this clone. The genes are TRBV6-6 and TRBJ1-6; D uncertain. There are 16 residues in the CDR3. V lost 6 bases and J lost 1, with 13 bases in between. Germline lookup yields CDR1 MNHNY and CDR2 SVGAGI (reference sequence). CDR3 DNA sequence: TGTGCCAGCAGCAATGAGGGTAGTTCCTATAATTCACCCCTCCACTTT. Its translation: CASSNEGSSYNSPLHF.

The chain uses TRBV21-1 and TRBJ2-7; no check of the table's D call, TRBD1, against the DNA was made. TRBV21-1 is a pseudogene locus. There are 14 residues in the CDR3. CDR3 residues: CASSKAQASSEQYF. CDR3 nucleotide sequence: TGTGCCAGCAGCAAAGCGCAGGCATCCAGCGAGCAGTACTTC.

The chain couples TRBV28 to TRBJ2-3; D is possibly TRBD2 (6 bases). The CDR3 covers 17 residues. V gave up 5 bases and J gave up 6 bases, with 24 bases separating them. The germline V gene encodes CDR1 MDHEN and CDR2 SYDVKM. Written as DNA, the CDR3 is TGTGCCAGCAGTCCGGGACTCCGAAATTCGAGACGGGATACGCAGTATTTT. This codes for CASSPGLRNSRRDTQYF.

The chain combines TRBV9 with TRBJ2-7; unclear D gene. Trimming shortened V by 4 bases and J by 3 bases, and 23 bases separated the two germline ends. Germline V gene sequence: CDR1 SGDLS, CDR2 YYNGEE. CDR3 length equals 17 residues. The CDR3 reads CASSLSVDRDPYYEQYF. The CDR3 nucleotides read TGTGCCAGCAGCTTGAGTGTAGATCGAGACCCTTACTACGAGCAGTACTTC.

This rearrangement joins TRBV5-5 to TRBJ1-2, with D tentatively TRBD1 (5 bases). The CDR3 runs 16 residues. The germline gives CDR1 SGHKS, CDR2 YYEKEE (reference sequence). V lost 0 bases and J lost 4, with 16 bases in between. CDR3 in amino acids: CASSLAGPLGPYGYTF. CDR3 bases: TGTGCCAGCAGCTTGGCAGGGCCGCTAGGCCCCTATGGCTACACCTTC. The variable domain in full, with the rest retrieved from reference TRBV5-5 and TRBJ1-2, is DAGVTQSPTHLIKTRGQQVTLRCSPISGHKSVSWYQQVLGQGPQFIFQYYEKEERGRGNFPDRFSARQFPNYSSELNVNALLLGDSALYLCASSLAGPLGPYGYTFGSGTRLTVV.

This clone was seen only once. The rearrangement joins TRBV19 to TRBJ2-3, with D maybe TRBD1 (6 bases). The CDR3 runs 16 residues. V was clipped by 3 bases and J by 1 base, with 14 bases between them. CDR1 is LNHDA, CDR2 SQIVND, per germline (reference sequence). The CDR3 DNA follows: TGTGCCAGTAGTATTAACGAGGCAGGGGGCACAGATACGCAGTATTTT. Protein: CASSINEAGGTDTQYF.

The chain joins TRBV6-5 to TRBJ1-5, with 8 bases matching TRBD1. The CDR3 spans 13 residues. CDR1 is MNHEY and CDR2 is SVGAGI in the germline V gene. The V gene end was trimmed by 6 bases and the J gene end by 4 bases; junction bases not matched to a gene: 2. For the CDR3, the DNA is TGTGCCAGCAGCCGGACAGGGAATCAGCCCCAGCATTTT. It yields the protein CASSRTGNQPQHF.

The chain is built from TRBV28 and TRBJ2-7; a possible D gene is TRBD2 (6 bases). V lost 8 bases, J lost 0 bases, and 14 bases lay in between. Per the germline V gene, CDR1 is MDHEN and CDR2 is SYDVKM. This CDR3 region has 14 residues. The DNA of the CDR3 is TGTGCCAGCCAAGCCGGGGGATCCTCCTACGAGCAGTACTTC. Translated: CASQAGGSSYEQYF.

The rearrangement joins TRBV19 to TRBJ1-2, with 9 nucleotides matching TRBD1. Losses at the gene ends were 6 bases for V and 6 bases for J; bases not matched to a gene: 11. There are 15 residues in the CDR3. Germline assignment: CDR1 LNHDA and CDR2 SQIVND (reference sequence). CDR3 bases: TGTGCCAGTAGGAACCCGGGACAGGGCACCCATGGCTACACCTTC. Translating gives CASRNPGQGTHGYTF. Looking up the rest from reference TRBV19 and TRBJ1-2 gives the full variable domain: DGGITQSPKYLFRKEGQNVTLSCEQNLNHDAMYWYRQDPGQGLRLIYYSQIVNDFQKGDIAEGYSVSREKKESFPLTVTSAQKNPTAFYLCASRNPGQGTHGYTFGSGTRLTVV.

The CDR3 bases are TGCGCCAGCAGCTTGGCCTTTAATGAAAAACTGTTTTTT. It codes for CASSLAFNEKLFF. The chain carries TRBV5-1 and TRBJ1-4; no clear D. This CDR3 region has 13 residues. Germline V gene sequence: CDR1 SGHRS, CDR2 YFSETQ. The V end lost 0 bases, the J end lost 4 bases, and 4 bases lay between the germline ends.

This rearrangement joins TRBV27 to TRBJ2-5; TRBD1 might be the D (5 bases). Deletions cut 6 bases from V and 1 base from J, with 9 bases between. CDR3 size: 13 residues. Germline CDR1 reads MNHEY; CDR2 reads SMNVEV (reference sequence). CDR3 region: CASRSQGQETQYF. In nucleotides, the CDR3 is TGTGCCAGCAGATCCCAGGGCCAAGAGACCCAGTACTTC.

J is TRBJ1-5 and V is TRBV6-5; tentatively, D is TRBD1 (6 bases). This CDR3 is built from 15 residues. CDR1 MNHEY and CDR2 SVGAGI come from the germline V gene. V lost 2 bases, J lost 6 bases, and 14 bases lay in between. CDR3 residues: CASSYGGGEGQPQHF. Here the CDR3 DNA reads TGTGCCAGCAGTTACGGGGGGGGCGAAGGTCAGCCCCAGCATTTT.

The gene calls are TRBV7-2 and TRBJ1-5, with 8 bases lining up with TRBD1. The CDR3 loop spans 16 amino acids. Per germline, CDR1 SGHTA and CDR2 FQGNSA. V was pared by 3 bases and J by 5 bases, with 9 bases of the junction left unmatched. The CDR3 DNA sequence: TGTGCCAGCAGCTTGGGGTTTGACAGGGGAGATCAGCCCCAGCATTTT. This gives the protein CASSLGFDRGDQPQHF.

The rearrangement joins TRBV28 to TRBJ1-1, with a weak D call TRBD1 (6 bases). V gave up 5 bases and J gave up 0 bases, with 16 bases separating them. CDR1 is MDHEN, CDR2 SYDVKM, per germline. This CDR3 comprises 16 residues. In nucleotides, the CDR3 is TGTGCCAGCAGTCCCATCGGACAGCCCGTGAACACTGAAGCTTTCTTT. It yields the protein CASSPIGQPVNTEAFF.

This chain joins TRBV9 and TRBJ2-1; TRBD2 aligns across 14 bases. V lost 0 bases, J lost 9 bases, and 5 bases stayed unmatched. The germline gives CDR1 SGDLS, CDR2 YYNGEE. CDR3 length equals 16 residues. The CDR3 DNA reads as TGTGCCAGCAGCGTAGAGCAGACTAGCGGGAGGGGTGAGCAGTTCTTC. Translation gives CASSVEQTSGRGEQFF.

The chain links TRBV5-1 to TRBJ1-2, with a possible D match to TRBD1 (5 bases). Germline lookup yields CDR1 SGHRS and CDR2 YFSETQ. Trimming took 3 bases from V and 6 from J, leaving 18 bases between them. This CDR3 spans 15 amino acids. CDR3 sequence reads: CASSYLQAQSNGYTF. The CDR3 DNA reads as TGCGCCAGCAGCTACCTACAGGCACAGTCGAATGGCTACACCTTC.

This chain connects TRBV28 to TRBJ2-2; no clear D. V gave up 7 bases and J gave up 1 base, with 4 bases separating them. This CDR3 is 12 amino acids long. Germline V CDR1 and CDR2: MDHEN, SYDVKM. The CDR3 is CASNGNTGELFF. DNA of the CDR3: TGTGCCAGCAACGGGAACACCGGGGAGCTGTTTTTT. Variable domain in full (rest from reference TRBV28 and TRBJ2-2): DVKVTQSSRYLVKRTGEKVFLECVQDMDHENMFWYRQDPGLGLRLIYFSYDVKMKEKGDIPEGYSVSREKKERFSLILESASTNQTSMYLCASNGNTGELFFGEGSRLTVL.

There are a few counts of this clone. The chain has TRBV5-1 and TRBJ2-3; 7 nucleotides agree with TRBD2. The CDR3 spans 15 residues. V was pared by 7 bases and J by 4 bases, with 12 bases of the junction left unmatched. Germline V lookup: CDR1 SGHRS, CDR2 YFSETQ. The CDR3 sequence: CASSELQAGADTQYF. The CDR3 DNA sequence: TGCGCCAGCTCTGAATTACAGGCGGGGGCAGATACGCAGTATTTT.

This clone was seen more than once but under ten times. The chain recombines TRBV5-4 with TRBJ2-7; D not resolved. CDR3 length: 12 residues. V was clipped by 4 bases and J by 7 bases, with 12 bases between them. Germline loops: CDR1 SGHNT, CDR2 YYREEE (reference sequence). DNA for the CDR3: TGTGCCAGCAGCCCCTTAAGTGGGGAGCAGTACTTC. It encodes CASSPLSGEQYF.

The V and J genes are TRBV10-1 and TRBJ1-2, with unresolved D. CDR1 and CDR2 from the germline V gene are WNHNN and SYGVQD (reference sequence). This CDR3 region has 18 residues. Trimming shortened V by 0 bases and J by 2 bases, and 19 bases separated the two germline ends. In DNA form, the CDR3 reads TGCGCCAGCAGTGAGTCGTTTTTTTTACCCTTAACCAACTATGGCTACACCTTC. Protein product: CASSESFFLPLTNYGYTF.

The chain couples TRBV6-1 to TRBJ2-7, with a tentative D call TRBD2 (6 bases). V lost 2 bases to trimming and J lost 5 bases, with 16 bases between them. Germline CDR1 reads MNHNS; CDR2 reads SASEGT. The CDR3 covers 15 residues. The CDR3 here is CASSETPGRGDEQYF. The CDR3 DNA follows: TGTGCCAGCAGTGAAACTCCCGGGAGAGGGGACGAGCAGTACTTC.

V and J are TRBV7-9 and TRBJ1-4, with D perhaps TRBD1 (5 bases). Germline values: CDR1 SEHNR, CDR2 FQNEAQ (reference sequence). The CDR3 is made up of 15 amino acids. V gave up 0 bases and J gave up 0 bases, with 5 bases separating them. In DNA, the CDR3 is TGTGCCAGCAGCTTAGCGGGGGCAACTAATGAAAAACTGTTTTTT. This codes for CASSLAGATNEKLFF.